The entry below describes one T cell receptor beta chain. Its antigen is currently unknown. This specimen comes from a study of shared clonotypes between healthy human individuals. The study's findings and limits: A reduction in generation probabilities was seen for non-shared clonotypes relative to those shared by all four donors.

Germline-derived CDR1 and CDR2 are SGHTA and FQGNSA. This CDR3 region has 14 residues. V lost 5 bases, J lost 4 bases, and 12 bases lay in between. The data were produced by immunoSEQ multiplex PCR, yet TCRdb's version contains in-frame clones alone and is incomplete. The table has 2 million to 2.5 million clones, approximately 95% seen once; the top ten hold roughly 0.13%. Sequencing was carried out using naive CD4+ T cells sorted from blood. Sample subset: CD45RA+ positively selected. This chain joins TRBV7-2 and TRBJ2-1; D not certain. The TCR sequence derives from a man between 18 and 29 years old in good health. The CDR3 DNA follows: TGTGCCAGCAGCCCAAACCCGGTATACAATGAGCAGTTCTTC. Its protein is CASSPNPVYNEQFF.